The 32 T cell receptor beta chains given below trace back to one sample, sequenced in a study of shared clonotypes between healthy human individuals. Clones were sequenced by immunoSEQ multiplex PCR, and TCRdb holds only the in-frame ones, with some missing. The sample has 550,000 to 650,000 clones, approximately 96% seen once. Naive CD8 cells lacked CD45RO and underwent positive selection for CCR7, leaving out terminally differentiated effector memory CD45RA+ cells. Sequencing was done on a sample of naive CD8+ T cells sorted from blood. The source of these receptors is a woman aged 25 to 39 in good health.

The chain is built from TRBV11-2 and TRBJ2-2; no definite D call. Trimming removed 1 base from V and 7 bases from J, with 10 bases in between. The CDR3 runs to 14 residues. Looked up from germline, CDR1 is SGHAT and CDR2 is FQNNGV. CDR3 amino acids: CASSLVWRLGELFF. The DNA for the CDR3 is TGTGCCAGCAGCTTAGTGTGGCGGCTCGGGGAGCTGTTTTTT.

This chain uses TRBV19 with TRBJ1-1; no clear D. The V gene's germline CDR1 is LNHDA and CDR2 SQIVND (reference sequence). The CDR3 sequence is 13 residues long. V was clipped by 1 base and J by 5 bases, with 8 bases between them. The CDR3 sequence: CASSIGMGTEAFF. CDR3 coding DNA: TGTGCCAGTAGTATAGGGATGGGTACTGAAGCTTTCTTT.

V and J are TRBV5-5 and TRBJ2-2; TRBD1 might be the D (5 bases). Germline CDR1 reads SGHKS; CDR2 reads YYEKEE (reference sequence). V lost 3 bases, J lost 1 base, and 7 bases lay in between. The CDR3 totals 14 residues. CDR3 sequence (DNA): TGTGCCAGCAGCTATGGACAGAACACCGGGGAGCTGTTTTTT. Residues: CASSYGQNTGELFF.

The rearrangement joins TRBV5-1 to TRBJ2-2; D is unclear. The germline V gene has CDR1 SGHRS and CDR2 YFSETQ. This CDR3 is 15 amino acids long. The V end was cut by 0 bases, the J end by 0 bases, with 6 bases between. The DNA for the CDR3 is TGCGCCAGCAGCTTGGGGGGTTCGAACACCGGGGAGCTGTTTTTT. Translated: CASSLGGSNTGELFF.

This sequence joins TRBV10-3 and TRBJ2-1, with 14 bases fitting TRBD2. The germline V gene encodes CDR1 ENHRY and CDR2 SYGVKD. V gave up 9 bases and J gave up 9 bases; unmatched junction bases: 4. CDR3 length equals 13 residues. CDR3 bases: TGTGCCATGGGACTAGCGGGAGTCGGTGAGCAGTTCTTC. Translated, it gives CAMGLAGVGEQFF.

This chain uses TRBV6-1 with TRBJ2-7; D perhaps matches TRBD1 (6 bases). CDR1 is MNHNS and CDR2 is SASEGT in the germline V gene. This CDR3 is 12 amino acids long. Trimming removed 3 bases from V and 7 bases from J, with 10 bases in between. In DNA, the CDR3 is TGTGCCAGCAGTGAGGGGGCTGGGGAGCAGTACTTC. It translates to CASSEGAGEQYF.

The chain couples TRBV28 to TRBJ2-1; perhaps TRBD2 as D (5 bases). Trimming cost V 2 bases and J 5 bases, with 13 bases left between them. CDR1 and CDR2 (germline): MDHEN, SYDVKM. The CDR3 sequence is 15 residues long. CDR3 sequence: CASSLGDYRHNEQFF. The CDR3 coding sequence is TGTGCCAGCAGTTTAGGAGACTACCGTCACAATGAGCAGTTCTTC.

The V call is TRBV5-4, the J call TRBJ1-1; TRBD1 agrees at 8 bases. Germline V gene lookup returns CDR1 SGHNT and CDR2 YYREEE (reference sequence). V dropped 4 bases and J dropped 12; count of bases not matched to a gene: 8. This CDR3 region has 12 residues. CDR3 sequence: CASSLDRDDPFF. For the CDR3, the DNA is TGTGCCAGCAGCCTGGACAGGGACGACCCTTTCTTT.

The chain employs TRBV28 and TRBJ1-5; D possibly corresponds to TRBD1 (5 bases). Germline V gene sequence: CDR1 MDHEN, CDR2 SYDVKM. There are 13 residues in the CDR3. V lost 6 bases to trimming and J lost 5 bases, with 11 bases between them. CDR3 residues: CASSGGGYQPQHF. CDR3 sequence (DNA): TGTGCCAGCAGCGGTGGGGGTTATCAGCCCCAGCATTTT.

CDR3 DNA sequence: TGTGCCACCGGACTAGCGGGGAACTACGAGCAGTACTTC. Translated: CATGLAGNYEQYF. The rearrangement joins TRBV10-3 to TRBJ2-7; 12 positions agree with TRBD2. The germline V gene has CDR1 ENHRY and CDR2 SYGVKD. J gave up 3 bases and V 10 bases, and 4 bases lay outside the gene matches. The CDR3 is made up of 13 amino acids.

The genes are TRBV28 and TRBJ1-4; 9 bases are shared with TRBD1. Germline assignment: CDR1 MDHEN and CDR2 SYDVKM. This CDR3 region has 19 residues. V gave up 7 bases and J gave up 6 bases; unmatched junction bases: 21. The CDR3 nucleotides read TGTGCCAGCAATCTCCACGGGCCGACAGGGGGAATAGTTGATGAAAAACTGTTTTTT. Translation gives CASNLHGPTGGIVDEKLFF.

V is TRBV29-1 and J is TRBJ2-7, with D possibly TRBD2 on 5 matching bases. This CDR3 comprises 12 residues. CDR1 SQVTM and CDR2 ANQGSEA come from the germline V gene. Between the trimmed V and J ends, which lost 7 bases and 0 bases, there was a span of 10 bases. CDR3 in DNA: TGCAGCGGCGTAGCGAGCTCCTACGAGCAGTACTTC. Translation: CSGVASSYEQYF.

V usage is TRBV7-9 and J usage is TRBJ2-1; D uncertain. The CDR3 contains 14 residues. The germline V gene encodes CDR1 SEHNR and CDR2 FQNEAQ (reference sequence). The V end was cut by 5 bases, the J end by 6 bases, with 14 bases between. CDR3 residues: CASSELPPGNEQFF. CDR3 DNA: TGTGCCAGCAGCGAGCTCCCCCCGGGCAATGAGCAGTTCTTC. Looking up the rest from reference TRBV7-9 and TRBJ2-1 gives the full variable domain: DTGVSQNPRHKITKRGQNVTFRCDPISEHNRLYWYRQTLGQGPEFLTYFQNEAQLEKSRLLSDRFSAERPKGSFSTLEIQRTEQGDSAMYLCASSELPPGNEQFFGPGTRLTVL.

The chain recombines TRBV5-6 with TRBJ1-1, with D perhaps matching TRBD1 (5 bases). This CDR3 comprises 14 residues. Germline values: CDR1 SGHDT, CDR2 YYEEEE. V was cut by 1 base and J by 6 bases, with 13 bases left in between. The DNA of the CDR3 is TGTGCCAGCAGCTTGTATGGGGGTAGGGCTGAAGCTTTCTTT. It translates to CASSLYGGRAEAFF.

This chain links TRBV27 with TRBJ2-2; 8 nucleotides line up with TRBD2. The CDR3 runs to 12 residues. Germline V gene lookup returns CDR1 MNHEY and CDR2 SMNVEV (reference sequence). V dropped 11 bases and J dropped 6; count of bases not matched to a gene: 5. CDR3 DNA sequence: TGTGCCTCCGGGAGGGGTGCCGGGGAGCTGTTTTTT. It translates to CASGRGAGELFF.

The genes are TRBV29-1 and TRBJ2-2, with D perhaps TRBD2 (5 bases). V lost 6 bases, J lost 6 bases, and 17 bases lay in between. CDR1 is SQVTM, CDR2 ANQGSEA, per germline. CDR3 length equals 14 residues. For the CDR3, the DNA is TGCAGCGTCGCCGGACTCGCCGGACCCGGGGAGCTGTTTTTT. It encodes CSVAGLAGPGELFF.

This chain links TRBV13 with TRBJ2-1; 8 bases line up with TRBD1. Germline lookup yields CDR1 PRHDT and CDR2 FYEKMQ (reference sequence). This CDR3 spans 18 amino acids. Trimming at V came to 5 bases and at J to 4 bases, leaving 16 bases not matched to a gene. The CDR3 sequence: CASSQGAGLAGGYNEQFF. The CDR3 nucleotides are TGTGCCAGCAGCCAGGGGGCCGGGCTAGCAGGGGGATACAATGAGCAGTTCTTC.

The chain combines TRBV28 with TRBJ1-2; possible D gene TRBD1, 6 bases. This CDR3 region has 13 residues. Germline loops: CDR1 MDHEN, CDR2 SYDVKM. With 6 bases removed from V and 3 bases from J, the gap between germline ends came to 11 bases. CDR3 amino acids: CASSTRGDYGYTF. The DNA for the CDR3 is TGTGCCAGCAGCACCAGGGGTGACTATGGCTACACCTTC.

V and J are TRBV28 and TRBJ2-7; TRBD1 matches at 12 bases. Germline V gene data show CDR1 as MDHEN and CDR2 as SYDVKM. CDR3 length equals 17 residues. V gave up 6 bases and J gave up 5 bases; unmatched junction bases: 14. This CDR3 reads CASRTGTGGRGLDEQYF. As DNA, the CDR3 is TGTGCCAGCAGAACCGGGACAGGGGGCAGGGGCTTGGACGAGCAGTACTTC.

The rearrangement links TRBV27 to TRBJ2-7, with a possible D match to TRBD2 (6 bases). Trimming stripped 3 bases from V and 5 bases from J, with 14 bases between. In germline, CDR1 is MNHEY, CDR2 SMNVEV (reference sequence). This CDR3 is built from 14 residues. The CDR3 reads CASSFLAGSDEQYF. Here the CDR3 DNA reads TGTGCCAGCAGTTTCCTAGCCGGGAGCGACGAGCAGTACTTC.

CDR3 residues: CASNPGQGYEQYF. The DNA for the CDR3 is TGTGCCAGCAACCCGGGACAGGGCTACGAGCAGTACTTC. V and J are TRBV6-5 and TRBJ2-7; TRBD1 aligns across 9 bases. Germline CDR1 is MNHEY and CDR2 is SVGAGI. CDR3 length equals 13 residues. V dropped 7 bases and J dropped 3; count of bases not matched to a gene: 4.

The chain carries TRBV2 and TRBJ2-3; tentatively, D is TRBD2 (6 bases). The CDR3 is 13 residues long. Germline-derived CDR1 and CDR2 are SNHLY and FYNNEI. Trimming removed 8 bases from V and 2 bases from J, with 11 bases in between. The CDR3 sequence is CASPTSFTDTQYF. DNA of the CDR3: TGTGCCAGCCCCACTAGCTTCACAGATACGCAGTATTTT.

This clone came up once. The rearrangement links TRBV4-1 to TRBJ2-7; a weak D match, TRBD2 (6 bases). V was shortened by 0 bases and J by 1 base, with 19 bases between the two germline ends. The germline CDR1 and CDR2 sequences are MGHRA and YSYEKL. The CDR3 covers 18 residues. Here the CDR3 reads CASSQDPPAGTFSYEQYF. For the CDR3, the DNA is TGCGCCAGCAGCCAAGATCCCCCGGCGGGGACCTTTTCCTACGAGCAGTACTTC.

The J gene is TRBJ1-3, the V gene TRBV5-4; 8 nucleotides line up with TRBD1. The CDR3 totals 18 residues. The V gene end was trimmed by 2 bases and the J gene end by 7 bases; junction bases not matched to a gene: 17. Looked up from germline, CDR1 is SGHNT and CDR2 is YYREEE (reference sequence). CDR3 in amino acids: CASSFGTGLFRGHNTIYF. CDR3 DNA: TGTGCCAGCAGCTTCGGGACAGGTCTCTTTCGGGGCCATAACACCATATATTTT.

The chain couples TRBV30 to TRBJ1-3; possible D gene TRBD1, 5 bases. V was clipped by 3 bases and J by 2 bases, with 17 bases between them. The CDR3 contains 16 residues. The germline gives CDR1 GTSNPN, CDR2 SVGIG (reference sequence). Here the CDR3 DNA reads TGTGCCTGGAGCGGACTCTCCGAGGGGACTGGAAACACCATATATTTT. This translates into CAWSGLSEGTGNTIYF.

The chain employs TRBV2 and TRBJ2-7; 7 nucleotides match TRBD2. This CDR3 spans 20 amino acids. V was pared by 2 bases and J by 4 bases, with 23 bases of the junction left unmatched. CDR1 is SNHLY and CDR2 is FYNNEI in the germline V gene. CDR3 nucleotides: TGTGCCAGCAGTGAAACGCGGCTTAGTGGGTACGGCGGGAGTAAGTACGAGCAGTACTTC. This sequence encodes CASSETRLSGYGGSKYEQYF.

This clone was seen once. This chain joins TRBV19 and TRBJ1-1; TRBD1 matches 7 bases. Trimming removed 3 bases from V and 5 bases from J; junction bases left unmatched: 21. CDR3 length equals 19 residues. Germline values: CDR1 LNHDA, CDR2 SQIVND (reference sequence). CDR3 loop: CASSMWISVDNRGGTEAFF. CDR3 DNA sequence: TGTGCCAGTAGTATGTGGATTTCGGTGGATAACAGGGGTGGGACTGAAGCTTTCTTT.

This clone was recorded only once. V and J are TRBV9 and TRBJ2-1; possible D gene TRBD1, 6 bases. The CDR3 runs to 15 residues. CDR1 SGDLS and CDR2 YYNGEE come from the germline V gene. V lost 3 bases and J 8 bases, leaving 18 bases between the germline ends. The CDR3 nucleotides read TGTGCCAGCAGCGAACAGGGATGGTTGAAGGATGAGCAGTTCTTC. Protein product: CASSEQGWLKDEQFF.

The V gene is TRBV2, the J gene TRBJ1-1; D gene unclear. The CDR3 loop spans 16 amino acids. The germline V gene has CDR1 SNHLY and CDR2 FYNNEI. Trimming left V 1 base short and J 1 base short, with 13 bases between. CDR3 loop: CASSEVGGQPNTEAFF. The CDR3 bases are TGTGCCAGCAGTGAAGTAGGAGGGCAGCCGAACACTGAAGCTTTCTTT.

V gene TRBV4-1 combines with J gene TRBJ2-3, with 13 bases aligning to TRBD2. The CDR3 spans 19 residues. V was clipped by 3 bases and J by 3 bases; unmatched bases: 12. In germline, CDR1 is MGHRA, CDR2 YSYEKL. The CDR3 bases are TGCGCCAGCAGCCAGGGACTAGCGGGATGGACGGGGAGAACAGATACGCAGTATTTT. It encodes CASSQGLAGWTGRTDTQYF.

This clone was detected once. V and J are TRBV6-5 and TRBJ2-7, with D perhaps matching TRBD1 (7 bases). This CDR3 comprises 15 residues. Germline assignment: CDR1 MNHEY and CDR2 SVGAGI. The germline V and J ends were trimmed by 7 bases and 2 bases, with 18 bases remaining between them. This chain's CDR3 is CASTDRRDSTYEQYF. The CDR3 DNA reads as TGTGCCAGCACCGACCGGAGGGACAGCACCTACGAGCAGTACTTC.

This clone came up once. Germline is not matched at one junction end, which may reflect a read error. The chain recombines TRBV23-1 with TRBJ2-3; maybe TRBD1 (6 bases). TRBV23-1 is reported as an ORF; its role is uncertain. CDR3 length: 10 residues. In nucleotides, the CDR3 is TGCGCCAGCAGTCAGCTGGGGGCGTACTTT. The encoded protein is CASSQLGAYF.